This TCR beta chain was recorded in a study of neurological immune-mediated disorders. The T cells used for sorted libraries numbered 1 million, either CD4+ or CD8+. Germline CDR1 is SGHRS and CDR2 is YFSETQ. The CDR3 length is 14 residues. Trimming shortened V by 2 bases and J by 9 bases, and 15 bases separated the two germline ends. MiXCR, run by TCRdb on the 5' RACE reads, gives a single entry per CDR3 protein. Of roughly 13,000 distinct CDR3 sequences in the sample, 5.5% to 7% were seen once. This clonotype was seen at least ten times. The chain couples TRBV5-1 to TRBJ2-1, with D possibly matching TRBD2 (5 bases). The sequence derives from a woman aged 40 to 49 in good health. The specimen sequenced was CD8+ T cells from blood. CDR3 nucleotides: TGCGCCAGCAGCTTAGAAGGAGGTGGTATTGAGCAGTTCTTC. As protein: CASSLEGGGIEQFF.